These 14 T cell receptor beta chains share one sample of origin, sequenced in a study of radiotherapy plus CTLA-4 blockade in lung cancer. Produced via immunoSEQ multiplex PCR; TCRdb's table is partial and in-frame only. The profile covers approximately 80,000 clones, with under 90% appearing a single time and approximately 0.79% taken by the ten largest. Source: peripheral blood, taken from a patient treated with radiotherapy plus ipilimumab. The origin of the receptors is a human donor with non-small cell lung cancer who had stable disease on radiotherapy plus ipilimumab.

This sequence joins TRBV5-6 and TRBJ2-7; 7 bases match TRBD1. Per germline, CDR1 SGHDT and CDR2 YYEEEE. The CDR3 runs 16 residues. V was pared by 5 bases and J by 0 bases, with 11 bases of the junction left unmatched. CDR3 sequence reads: CASSHRTGWSSYEQYF. DNA of the CDR3: TGTGCCAGCAGTCATAGGACAGGTTGGAGCTCCTACGAGCAGTACTTC. Looking up the rest from reference TRBV5-6 and TRBJ2-7 gives the full variable domain: DAGVTQSPTHLIKTRGQQVTLRCSPKSGHDTVSWYQQALGQGPQFIFQYYEEEERQRGNFPDRFSGHQFPNYSSELNVNALLLGDSALYLCASSHRTGWSSYEQYFGPGTRLTVT.

The chain's CDR3 is CASSSQGYEQYF. CDR3 coding DNA: TGTGCCAGCAGCTCACAGGGATACGAGCAGTACTTC. The chain joins TRBV11-2 to TRBJ2-7; TRBD1 is a possible D gene (6 bases). Trimming left V 4 bases short and J 4 bases short, with 8 bases between. The CDR3 has 12 amino acids. From germline, CDR1 is SGHAT and CDR2 FQNNGV.

J is TRBJ2-1 and V is TRBV10-2; TRBD2 matches 10 bases. The CDR3 loop spans 18 amino acids. Germline V CDR1 and CDR2: WSHSY, SAAADI. V lost 1 base, J lost 1 base, and 7 bases stayed unmatched. CDR3 nucleotide sequence: TGCGCCAGCAGTGAGTTTAGTAGCGGGAGGTCGTCCTACAATGAGCAGTTCTTC. This encodes CASSEFSSGRSSYNEQFF.

This sequence joins TRBV9 and TRBJ2-2; 10 nucleotides agree with TRBD2. The CDR3 totals 17 residues. Germline loops: CDR1 SGDLS, CDR2 YYNGEE. V lost 0 bases and J lost 8; bases outside the gene matches: 10. CDR3 sequence (DNA): TGTGCCAGCAGCGTAGAGTCCCTAGCGGGAGTGTCGGGGGAGCTGTTTTTT. Protein product: CASSVESLAGVSGELFF.

J is TRBJ1-1 and V is TRBV10-3, with TRBD1 matching 8 bases. The CDR3 covers 11 residues. Germline CDR1 ENHRY, CDR2 SYGVKD. With V trimmed by 6 bases and J by 8 bases, 2 bases remained unmatched. The CDR3 sequence: CAIRRDREAFF. CDR3 nucleotide sequence: TGTGCCATCAGAAGGGACAGGGAAGCTTTCTTT.

This chain links TRBV7-3 with TRBJ2-3, with 11 bases aligning to TRBD2. The CDR3 extends over 16 amino acids. CDR1 and CDR2 (germline): SGHTA, FQGTGA. The trim removed 4 bases at V and 4 bases at J, leaving 7 bases unmatched. CDR3 nucleotide sequence: TGTGCCAGCAGCTCCCTAGCGGGAGGCATCGCAGATACGCAGTATTTT. It is translated as CASSSLAGGIADTQYF.

This clone was detected once. This rearrangement joins TRBV11-2 to TRBJ1-5, with D tentatively TRBD1 (6 bases). The CDR3 contains 15 residues. Germline assignment: CDR1 SGHAT and CDR2 FQNNGV. Trimming removed 4 bases at V and 7 bases at J, with 17 bases between. CDR3 DNA: TGTGCCAGCAGCTCAGGCGGGGGCCAGGAGCAGCCCCAGCATTTT. Translation gives CASSSGGGQEQPQHF.

Concerning this clone: Other DNA sequences within the sample encode an identical CDR3. The chain links TRBV29-1 to TRBJ2-7; a possible D gene is TRBD2 (7 bases). The CDR3 has 14 amino acids. The V end was cut by 4 bases, the J end by 5 bases, with 18 bases between. The germline CDR1 and CDR2 sequences are SQVTM and ANQGSEA. In DNA, the CDR3 is TGCAGCGTTGGCGGGGGCGGGGCAGGGAACGAGCAGTACTTC. This translates into CSVGGGGAGNEQYF.

The chain has TRBV7-9 and TRBJ2-3, with 14 bases matching TRBD2. CDR1 SEHNR and CDR2 FQNEAQ come from the germline V gene (reference sequence). Germline trimming cut 4 bases from V and 6 bases from J; bases unmatched to any gene: 3. This CDR3 region has 15 residues. CDR3 loop: CASSSGLAGVDTQYF. The CDR3 region has the DNA TGTGCCAGCAGCTCGGGACTAGCGGGAGTGGATACGCAGTATTTT.

The V call is TRBV6-1, the J call TRBJ1-3, with D uncertain. Germline assignment: CDR1 MNHNS and CDR2 SASEGT. V was clipped by 6 bases and J by 0 bases, with 12 bases between them. This CDR3 comprises 15 residues. The CDR3 spells CASRPTVLSGNTIYF. DNA of the CDR3: TGTGCCAGCAGACCCACAGTGCTCTCTGGAAACACCATATATTTT.

J is TRBJ2-3 and V is TRBV18, with D possibly matching TRBD2 (6 bases). Germline assignment: CDR1 KGHSH and CDR2 LQKENI. There are 13 residues in the CDR3. V shed 3 bases and J shed 6 bases, with 10 bases lying between them. CDR3 bases: TGTGCCAGCTCACCCCCGGCGGGGGATACGCAGTATTTT. This codes for CASSPPAGDTQYF.

This chain connects TRBV28 to TRBJ1-4; TRBD1 aligns across 7 bases. Germline-derived CDR1 and CDR2 are MDHEN and SYDVKM. The J segment lost 6 bases and the V segment lost 2 bases, leaving 6 bases of the junction unmatched. The CDR3 is 15 residues long. DNA for the CDR3: TGTGCCAGCAGTTTACTCGGGACAGCGTATGAAAAACTGTTTTTT. Encoded protein: CASSLLGTAYEKLFF.

V is TRBV11-2 and J is TRBJ2-1; TRBD2 aligns across 9 bases. The trim removed 5 bases at V and 1 base at J, leaving 3 bases unmatched. Germline CDR1 and CDR2: SGHAT and FQNNGV. This CDR3 has 15 residues. The CDR3 protein is CASSRSGSSYNEQFF. CDR3 sequence (DNA): TGTGCCAGCAGCCGTAGCGGGAGTTCCTACAATGAGCAGTTCTTC.

The chain couples TRBV28 to TRBJ2-3; D uncertain. Germline CDR1 MDHEN, CDR2 SYDVKM. Trimming stripped 2 bases from V and 5 bases from J, with 8 bases between. CDR3 length: 13 amino acids. The CDR3 is CASSLRQQDTQYF. CDR3 nucleotide sequence: TGTGCCAGCAGTTTAAGGCAGCAAGATACGCAGTATTTT.